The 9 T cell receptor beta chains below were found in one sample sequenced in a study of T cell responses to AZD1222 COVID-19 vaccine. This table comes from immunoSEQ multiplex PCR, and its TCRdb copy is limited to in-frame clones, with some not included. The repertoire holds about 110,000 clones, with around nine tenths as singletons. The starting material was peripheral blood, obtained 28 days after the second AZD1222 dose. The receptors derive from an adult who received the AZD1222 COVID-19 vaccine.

CDR3 sequence (DNA): TGTGCCAGCAGCCCCGGGACAGGGGCCTACAATGAGCAGTTCTTC. The encoded protein is CASSPGTGAYNEQFF. The rearrangement joins TRBV4-2 to TRBJ2-1, with 10 bases fitting TRBD1. V was clipped by 4 bases and J by 2 bases; unmatched bases: 2. This CDR3 comprises 15 residues. Germline V lookup: CDR1 LGHNA, CDR2 YNFKEQ.

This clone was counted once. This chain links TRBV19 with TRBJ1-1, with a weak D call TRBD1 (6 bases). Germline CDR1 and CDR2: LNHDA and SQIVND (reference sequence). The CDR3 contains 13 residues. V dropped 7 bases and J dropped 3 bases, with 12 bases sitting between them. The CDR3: CASTHRADTEAFF. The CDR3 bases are TGTGCCAGTACGCACAGGGCCGACACTGAAGCTTTCTTT. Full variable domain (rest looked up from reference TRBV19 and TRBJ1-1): DGGITQSPKYLFRKEGQNVTLSCEQNLNHDAMYWYRQDPGQGLRLIYYSQIVNDFQKGDIAEGYSVSREKKESFPLTVTSAQKNPTAFYLCASTHRADTEAFFGQGTRLTVV.

The CDR3 here is CASVGLAGTYEQYF. CDR3 nucleotides: TGTGCCAGCGTCGGACTAGCGGGGACCTACGAGCAGTACTTC. This chain uses TRBV28 with TRBJ2-7, with 12 bases aligning to TRBD2. The ends lost 8 bases at V and 2 bases at J; junction bases unmatched: 4. Germline V gene sequence: CDR1 MDHEN, CDR2 SYDVKM. CDR3 size: 14 residues. Combining the CDR3 with reference TRBV28 and TRBJ2-7 gives the whole variable domain DVKVTQSSRYLVKRTGEKVFLECVQDMDHENMFWYRQDPGLGLRLIYFSYDVKMKEKGDIPEGYSVSREKKERFSLILESASTNQTSMYLCASVGLAGTYEQYFGPGTRLTVT.

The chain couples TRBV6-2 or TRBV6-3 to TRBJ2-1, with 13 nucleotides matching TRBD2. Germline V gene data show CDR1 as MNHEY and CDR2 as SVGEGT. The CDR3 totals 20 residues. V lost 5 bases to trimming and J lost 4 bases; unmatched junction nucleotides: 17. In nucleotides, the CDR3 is TGTGCCAGCAGTGGGACGATTCTTGGAGGACTAGCGGGAGAATACAATGAGCAGTTCTTC. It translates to CASSGTILGGLAGEYNEQFF.

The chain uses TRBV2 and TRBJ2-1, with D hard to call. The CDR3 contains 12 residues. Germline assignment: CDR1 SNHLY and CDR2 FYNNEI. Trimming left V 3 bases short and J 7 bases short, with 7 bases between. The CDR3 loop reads CASSDLGNEQFF. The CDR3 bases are TGTGCCAGCAGTGACTTGGGGAATGAGCAGTTCTTC.

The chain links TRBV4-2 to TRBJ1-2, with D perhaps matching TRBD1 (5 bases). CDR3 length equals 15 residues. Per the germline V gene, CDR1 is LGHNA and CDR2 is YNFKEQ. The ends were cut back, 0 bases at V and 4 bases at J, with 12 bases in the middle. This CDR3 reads CASSQDRGTAYGYTF. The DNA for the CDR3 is TGTGCCAGCAGCCAAGATAGAGGGACGGCCTATGGCTACACCTTC.

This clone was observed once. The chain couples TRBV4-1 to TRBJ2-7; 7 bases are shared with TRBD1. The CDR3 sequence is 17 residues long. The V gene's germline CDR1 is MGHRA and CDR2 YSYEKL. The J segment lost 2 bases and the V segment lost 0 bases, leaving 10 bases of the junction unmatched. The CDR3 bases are TGCGCCAGCAGCCAAGATCTTATTGGGGGACAGACCTACGAGCAGTACTTC. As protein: CASSQDLIGGQTYEQYF.

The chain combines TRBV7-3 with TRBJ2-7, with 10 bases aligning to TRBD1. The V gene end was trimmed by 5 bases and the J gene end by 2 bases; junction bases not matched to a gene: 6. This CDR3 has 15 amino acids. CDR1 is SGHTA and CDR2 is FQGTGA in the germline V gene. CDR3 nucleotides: TGTGCCAGCAGCCCCGCCGGGACAGGGGCCTACGAGCAGTACTTC. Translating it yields CASSPAGTGAYEQYF.

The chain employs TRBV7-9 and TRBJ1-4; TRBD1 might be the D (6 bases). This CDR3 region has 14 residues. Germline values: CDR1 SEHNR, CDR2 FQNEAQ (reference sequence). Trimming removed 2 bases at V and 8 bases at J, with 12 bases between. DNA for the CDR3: TGTGCCAGCAGCTTAACAGGGTACTTAGAAAAACTGTTTTTT. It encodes CASSLTGYLEKLFF.